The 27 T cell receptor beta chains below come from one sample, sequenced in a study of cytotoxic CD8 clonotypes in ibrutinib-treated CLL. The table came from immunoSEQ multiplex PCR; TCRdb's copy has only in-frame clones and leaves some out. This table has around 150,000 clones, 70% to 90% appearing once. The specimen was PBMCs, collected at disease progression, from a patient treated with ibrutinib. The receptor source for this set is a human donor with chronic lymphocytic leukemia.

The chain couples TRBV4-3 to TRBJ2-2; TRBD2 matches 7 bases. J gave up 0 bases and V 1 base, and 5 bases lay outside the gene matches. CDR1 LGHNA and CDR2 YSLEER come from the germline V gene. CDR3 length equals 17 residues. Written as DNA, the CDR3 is TGCGCCAGCAGCCAAGGACTAGCAAGGGCGAACACCGGGGAGCTGTTTTTT. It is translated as CASSQGLARANTGELFF.

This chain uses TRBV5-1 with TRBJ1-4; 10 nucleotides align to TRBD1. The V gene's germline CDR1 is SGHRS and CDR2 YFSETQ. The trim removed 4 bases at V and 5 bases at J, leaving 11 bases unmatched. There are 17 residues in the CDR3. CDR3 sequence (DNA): TGCGCCAGCAGCCCAAGACAGGGGGCGCGTGCCAATGAAAAACTGTTTTTT. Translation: CASSPRQGARANEKLFF.

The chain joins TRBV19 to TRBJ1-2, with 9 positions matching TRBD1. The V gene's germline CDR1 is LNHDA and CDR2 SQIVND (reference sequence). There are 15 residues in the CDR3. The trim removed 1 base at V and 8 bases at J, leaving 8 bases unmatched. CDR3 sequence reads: CASSIGNRGRIGYTF. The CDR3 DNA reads TGTGCCAGTAGTATAGGGAACAGGGGGCGAATAGGCTACACCTTC.

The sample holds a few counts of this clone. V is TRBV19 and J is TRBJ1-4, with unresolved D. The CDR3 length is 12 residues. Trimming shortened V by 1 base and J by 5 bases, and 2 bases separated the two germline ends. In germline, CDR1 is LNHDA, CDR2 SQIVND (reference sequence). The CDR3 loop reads CASSIVNEKLFF. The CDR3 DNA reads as TGTGCCAGTAGTATAGTGAATGAAAAACTGTTTTTT.

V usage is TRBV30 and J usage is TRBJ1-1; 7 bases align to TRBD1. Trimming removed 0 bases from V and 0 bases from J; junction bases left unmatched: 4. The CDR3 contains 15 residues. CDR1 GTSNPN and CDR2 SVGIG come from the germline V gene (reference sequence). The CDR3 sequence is CAWSVKGALNTEAFF. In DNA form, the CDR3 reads TGTGCCTGGAGTGTGAAGGGGGCGTTGAACACTGAAGCTTTCTTT.

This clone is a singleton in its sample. CDR3 in DNA: TGTGCCAGCTCACCGGGGGGACAGGGGGCGTGGGACAATCAGCCCCAGCATTTT. Its protein product is CASSPGGQGAWDNQPQHF. The chain links TRBV18 to TRBJ1-5, with TRBD1 matching over 12 bases. The CDR3 consists of 18 residues. J lost 3 bases, V lost 3 bases, and 9 bases had no gene match. CDR1 is KGHSH, CDR2 LQKENI, per germline.

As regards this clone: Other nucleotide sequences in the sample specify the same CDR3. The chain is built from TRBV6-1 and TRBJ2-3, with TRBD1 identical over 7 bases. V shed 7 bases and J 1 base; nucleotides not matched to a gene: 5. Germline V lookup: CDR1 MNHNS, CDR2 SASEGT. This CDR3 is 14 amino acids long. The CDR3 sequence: CASTRGTGTDTQYF. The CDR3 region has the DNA TGTGCCAGCACCAGGGGGACCGGCACAGATACGCAGTATTTT.

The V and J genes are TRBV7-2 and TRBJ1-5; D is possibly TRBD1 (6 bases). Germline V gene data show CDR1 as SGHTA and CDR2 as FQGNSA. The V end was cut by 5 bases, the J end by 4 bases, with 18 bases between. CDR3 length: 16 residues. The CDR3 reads CASSPRGAGWNQPQHF. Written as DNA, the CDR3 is TGTGCCAGCAGCCCCCGGGGGGCAGGTTGGAATCAGCCCCAGCATTTT.

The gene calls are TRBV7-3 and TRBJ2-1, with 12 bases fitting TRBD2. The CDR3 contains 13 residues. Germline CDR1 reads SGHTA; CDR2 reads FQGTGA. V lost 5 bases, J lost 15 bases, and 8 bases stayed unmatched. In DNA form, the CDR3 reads TGTGCCAGCAGCACCGGACTAGCGGGACATCCGTTCTTC. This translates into CASSTGLAGHPFF.

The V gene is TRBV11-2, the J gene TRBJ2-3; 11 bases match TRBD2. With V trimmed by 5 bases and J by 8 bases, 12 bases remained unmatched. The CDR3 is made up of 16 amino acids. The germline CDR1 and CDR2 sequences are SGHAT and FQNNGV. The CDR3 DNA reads TGTGCCAGCAGCCCGCGAACTAGCGGGAGTTTCCGTACGCAGTATTTT. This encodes CASSPRTSGSFRTQYF.

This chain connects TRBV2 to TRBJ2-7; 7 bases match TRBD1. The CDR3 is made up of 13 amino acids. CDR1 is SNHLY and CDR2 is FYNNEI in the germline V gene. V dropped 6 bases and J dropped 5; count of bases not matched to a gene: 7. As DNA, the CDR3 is TGTGCCAGCAGAGGGGGCTATGTGAACGAGCAGTACTTC. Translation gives CASRGGYVNEQYF.

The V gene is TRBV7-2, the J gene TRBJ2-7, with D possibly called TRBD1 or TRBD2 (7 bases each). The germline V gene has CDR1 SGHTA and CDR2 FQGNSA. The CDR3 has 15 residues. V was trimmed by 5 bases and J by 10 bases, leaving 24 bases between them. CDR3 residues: CASSPQSGGGLDQYF. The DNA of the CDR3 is TGTGCCAGCAGCCCCCAATCAGGGGGGGGCCTTGATCAGTACTTC.

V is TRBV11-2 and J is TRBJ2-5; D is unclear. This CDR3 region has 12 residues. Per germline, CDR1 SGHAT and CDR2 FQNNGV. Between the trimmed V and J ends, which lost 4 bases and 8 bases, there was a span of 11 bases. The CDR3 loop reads CASSYISPTQYF. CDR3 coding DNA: TGTGCCAGCAGCTATATCTCCCCTACCCAGTACTTC.

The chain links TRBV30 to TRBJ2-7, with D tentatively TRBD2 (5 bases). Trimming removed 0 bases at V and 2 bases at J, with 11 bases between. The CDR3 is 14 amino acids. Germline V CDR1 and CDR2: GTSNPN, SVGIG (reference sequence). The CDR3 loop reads CAWSVSGFTYEQYF. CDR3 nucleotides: TGTGCCTGGAGTGTATCGGGGTTCACCTACGAGCAGTACTTC. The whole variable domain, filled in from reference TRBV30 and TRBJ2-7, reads SQTIHQWPATLVQPVGSPLSLECTVEGTSNPNLYWYRQAAGRGLQLLFYSVGIGQISSEVPQNLSASRPQDRQFILSSKKLLLSDSGFYLCAWSVSGFTYEQYFGPGTRLTVT.

The CDR3 DNA follows: TGTGCCAGCAGCCGAGACGGACGGAGTAATGAAAAACTGTTTTTT. It yields the protein CASSRDGRSNEKLFF. The chain employs TRBV11-2 and TRBJ1-4; no clear D. This CDR3 is built from 15 residues. Germline V gene lookup returns CDR1 SGHAT and CDR2 FQNNGV. V gave up 5 bases and J gave up 4 bases, with 14 bases separating them.

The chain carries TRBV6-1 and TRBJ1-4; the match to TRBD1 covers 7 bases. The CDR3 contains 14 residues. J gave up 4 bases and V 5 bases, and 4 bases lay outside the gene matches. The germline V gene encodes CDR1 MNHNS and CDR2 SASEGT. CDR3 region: CASSLTGYNEKLFF. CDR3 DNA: TGTGCCAGCAGTTTGACAGGGTATAATGAAAAACTGTTTTTT.

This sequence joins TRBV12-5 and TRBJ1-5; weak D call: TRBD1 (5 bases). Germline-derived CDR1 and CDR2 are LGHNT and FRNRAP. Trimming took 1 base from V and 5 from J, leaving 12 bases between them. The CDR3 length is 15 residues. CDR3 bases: TGTGCTAGTGGTTTGGGTTCGGGGCCGTATCAGCCCCAGCATTTT. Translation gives CASGLGSGPYQPQHF.

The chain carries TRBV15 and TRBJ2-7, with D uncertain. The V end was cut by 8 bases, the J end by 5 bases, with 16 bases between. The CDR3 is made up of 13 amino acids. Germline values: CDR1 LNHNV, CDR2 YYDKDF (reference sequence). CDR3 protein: CATGPKLVNEQYF. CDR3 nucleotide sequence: TGTGCCACCGGACCGAAGCTCGTGAACGAGCAGTACTTC.

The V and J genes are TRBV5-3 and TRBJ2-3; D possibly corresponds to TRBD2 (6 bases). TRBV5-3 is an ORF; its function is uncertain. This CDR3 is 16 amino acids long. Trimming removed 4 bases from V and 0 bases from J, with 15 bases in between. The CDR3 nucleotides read TGTGCCAGAAGCCGGAGGACTACATCTAGCACAGATACGCAGTATTTT. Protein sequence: CARSRRTTSSTDTQYF.

CDR3 DNA sequence: TGTGCCAGCAGTTTGTGGGCAGGCCCGACCTCTGGGGCCAACGTCCTGACTTTC. Its protein product is CASSLWAGPTSGANVLTF. This rearrangement joins TRBV27 to TRBJ2-6, with no clear D. CDR3 length: 18 amino acids. Per the germline V gene, CDR1 is MNHEY and CDR2 is SMNVEV (reference sequence). The V and J ends lost 3 bases and 0 bases respectively, with 15 bases between them. Full variable domain (rest looked up from reference TRBV27 and TRBJ2-6): EAQVTQNPRYLITVTGKKLTVTCSQNMNHEYMSWYRQDPGLGLRQIYYSMNVEVTDKGDVPEGYKVSRKEKRNFPLILESPSPNQTSLYFCASSLWAGPTSGANVLTFGAGSRLTVL.

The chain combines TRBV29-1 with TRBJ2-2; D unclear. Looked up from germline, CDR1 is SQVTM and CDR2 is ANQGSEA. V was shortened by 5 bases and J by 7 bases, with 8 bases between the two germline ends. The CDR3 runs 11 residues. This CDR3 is CSVLEFGELFF. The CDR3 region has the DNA TGCAGCGTTCTGGAATTCGGGGAGCTGTTTTTT.

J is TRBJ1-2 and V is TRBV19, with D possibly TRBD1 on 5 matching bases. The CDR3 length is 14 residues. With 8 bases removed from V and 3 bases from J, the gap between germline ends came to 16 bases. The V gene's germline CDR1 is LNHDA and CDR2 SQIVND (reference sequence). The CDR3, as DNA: TGTGCCAGTGGGAGGGGTAATGGGGACTATGGCTACACCTTC. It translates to CASGRGNGDYGYTF. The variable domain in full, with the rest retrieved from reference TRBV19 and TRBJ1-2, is DGGITQSPKYLFRKEGQNVTLSCEQNLNHDAMYWYRQDPGQGLRLIYYSQIVNDFQKGDIAEGYSVSREKKESFPLTVTSAQKNPTAFYLCASGRGNGDYGYTFGSGTRLTVV.

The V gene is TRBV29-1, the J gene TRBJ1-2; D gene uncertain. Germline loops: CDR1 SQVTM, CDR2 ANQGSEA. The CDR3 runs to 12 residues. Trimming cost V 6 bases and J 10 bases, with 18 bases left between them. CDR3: CSVNGRSPIYTF. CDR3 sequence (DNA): TGCAGCGTGAATGGCCGTTCCCCTATCTACACCTTC.

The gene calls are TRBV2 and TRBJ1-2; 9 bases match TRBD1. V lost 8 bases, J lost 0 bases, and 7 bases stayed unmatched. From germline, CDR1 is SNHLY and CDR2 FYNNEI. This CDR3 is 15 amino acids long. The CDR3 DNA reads TGTGCCAGCTGGGACAGGGAGGTGCCTAACTATGGCTACACCTTC. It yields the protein CASWDREVPNYGYTF.

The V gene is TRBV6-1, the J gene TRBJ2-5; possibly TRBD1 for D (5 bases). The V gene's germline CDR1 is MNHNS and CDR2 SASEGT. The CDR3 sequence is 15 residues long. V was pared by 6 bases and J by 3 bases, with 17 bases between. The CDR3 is CASSVTGLQKETQYF. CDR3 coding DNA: TGTGCCAGCAGCGTTACAGGATTACAGAAAGAGACCCAGTACTTC.

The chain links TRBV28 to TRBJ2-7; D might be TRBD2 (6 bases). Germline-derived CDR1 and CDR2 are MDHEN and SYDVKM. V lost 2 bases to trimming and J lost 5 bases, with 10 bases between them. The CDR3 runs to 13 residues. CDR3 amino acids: CASSLPRENEQYF. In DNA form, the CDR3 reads TGTGCCAGCAGTTTACCCCGGGAGAACGAGCAGTACTTC.

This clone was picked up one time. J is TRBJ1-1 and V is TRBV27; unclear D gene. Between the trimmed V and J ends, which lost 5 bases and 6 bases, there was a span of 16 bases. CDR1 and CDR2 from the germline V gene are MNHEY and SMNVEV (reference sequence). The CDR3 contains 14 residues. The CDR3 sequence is CASSPTRVGSEAFF. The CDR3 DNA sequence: TGTGCCAGCAGTCCCACCCGGGTAGGGTCTGAAGCTTTCTTT.